The 27 T cell receptor beta chains listed next were all sequenced from one sample in a study of shared clonotypes between healthy human individuals. Sequenced by immunoSEQ multiplex PCR; TCRdb stores in-frame clones only, minus some. Among some 240,000 clones listed, approximately 65% were seen once. Specimen: memory CD4+ T cells sorted from blood. Subset meaning: CD45RA-negative fraction. The origin of the receptors is a young man in good health.

This clone was seen a few times. The genes are TRBV10-3 and TRBJ1-1, with 7 bases matching TRBD1. The germline gives CDR1 ENHRY, CDR2 SYGVKD. With V trimmed by 4 bases and J by 6 bases, 11 bases remained unmatched. The CDR3 spans 15 residues. CDR3 loop: CAISGRDSGRAEAFF. CDR3 DNA sequence: TGTGCCATCAGTGGCCGGGACAGCGGCCGGGCTGAAGCTTTCTTT.

This clone was found many times. The chain has TRBV5-4 and TRBJ2-7; D not certain. V gave up 3 bases and J gave up 7 bases, with 14 bases separating them. Germline assignment: CDR1 SGHNT and CDR2 YYREEE (reference sequence). This CDR3 has 13 amino acids. CDR3 nucleotide sequence: TGTGCCAGCAGCTCGATTGAGTCGGTAGAGCAGTACTTC. Translating gives CASSSIESVEQYF.

With regard to this clone: A read error may explain this, as a much larger clone is one base away. The same CDR3 can be traced to other DNA sequences in this sample. The rearrangement links TRBV19 to TRBJ2-1; D unresolved. Germline loops: CDR1 LNHDA, CDR2 SQIVND (reference sequence). This CDR3 comprises 10 residues. CDR3 DNA: TGCGCCAGTAGATTCTGGCAGCAGTTCTTC. Translation: CASRFWQQFF.

This sequence joins TRBV27 and TRBJ2-7, with 8 bases fitting TRBD1. Per germline, CDR1 MNHEY and CDR2 SMNVEV (reference sequence). V was pared by 6 bases and J by 2 bases, with 3 bases of the junction left unmatched. The CDR3 is 13 amino acids. This CDR3 reads CASRRTGTYEQYF. The CDR3 coding sequence is TGTGCCAGCAGACGGACAGGGACCTACGAGCAGTACTTC.

For this clone: This likely came from a read error, as a far larger clone is one base away. The same CDR3 arises from other DNA sequences in this sample as well. The rearrangement joins TRBV5-1 to TRBJ2-1, with 7 nucleotides matching TRBD2. V dropped 0 bases and J dropped 3; count of bases not matched to a gene: 3. This CDR3 is built from 15 residues. Germline V gene sequence: CDR1 SGHRS, CDR2 YFSETQ. The CDR3 sequence: CASSLGLADYNEQFF. The CDR3 DNA sequence: TGCGCCAGCAGCTTGGGCCTAGCGGACTACAATGAGCAGTTCTTC.

This clone was seen only once. The rearrangement uses TRBV7-9 and TRBJ2-7; TRBD2 agrees at 7 bases. The V segment lost 5 bases and the J segment 0 bases; nucleotides outside the gene matches: 19. The CDR3 loop spans 19 amino acids. CDR1 is SEHNR and CDR2 is FQNEAQ in the germline V gene (reference sequence). The CDR3 nucleotides are TGTGCCAGCAGCCCTAGGTTAGGGGAACTAGCGAGGAGCTCCTACGAGCAGTACTTC. Amino acids: CASSPRLGELARSSYEQYF.

V and J are TRBV28 and TRBJ1-5; D not resolved. This CDR3 has 16 amino acids. In germline, CDR1 is MDHEN, CDR2 SYDVKM. V gave up 7 bases and J gave up 3 bases, with 19 bases separating them. This chain's CDR3 is CASTLLSRGPNQPQHF. In DNA form, the CDR3 reads TGTGCCAGCACCTTACTTTCCCGAGGGCCCAATCAGCCCCAGCATTTT.

In nucleotides, the CDR3 is TGTGCCAGCAGTTACGCCCTTGGCTACGAGCAGTACTTC. Protein: CASSYALGYEQYF. This rearrangement joins TRBV6-5 to TRBJ2-7, with D uncertain. Germline V gene lookup returns CDR1 MNHEY and CDR2 SVGAGI. V dropped 2 bases and J dropped 3 bases, with 8 bases sitting between them. The CDR3 contains 13 residues.

The CDR3 reads CSVGERAGYEQYF. CDR3 sequence (DNA): TGCAGCGTTGGCGAGCGGGCGGGCTACGAGCAGTACTTC. The rearrangement links TRBV29-1 to TRBJ2-7, with D perhaps TRBD2 (6 bases). V was cut by 4 bases and J by 3 bases, with 13 bases left in between. Germline CDR1 SQVTM, CDR2 ANQGSEA. This CDR3 is 13 amino acids long.

The chain carries TRBV7-8 and TRBJ2-3; 11 bases align to TRBD2. CDR1 SGHVS and CDR2 FQNEAQ come from the germline V gene. CDR3 length equals 18 residues. J gave up 4 bases and V 3 bases, and 12 bases lay outside the gene matches. In DNA form, the CDR3 reads TGTGCCAGCAGCTTCAGGGTTTCCCGGACTAGCGGGTCAGATACGCAGTATTTT. Its protein is CASSFRVSRTSGSDTQYF.

This chain joins TRBV7-9 and TRBJ2-7; the match to TRBD1 covers 8 bases. The CDR3 loop spans 14 amino acids. The V gene end was trimmed by 1 base and the J gene end by 4 bases; junction bases not matched to a gene: 3. Germline values: CDR1 SEHNR, CDR2 FQNEAQ (reference sequence). The CDR3 is CASSLGGDRYEQYF. In nucleotides, the CDR3 is TGTGCCAGCAGCTTAGGGGGGGACAGGTACGAGCAGTACTTC. Full variable domain (missing parts from reference TRBV7-9 and TRBJ2-7): DTGVSQNPRHKITKRGQNVTFRCDPISEHNRLYWYRQTLGQGPEFLTYFQNEAQLEKSRLLSDRFSAERPKGSFSTLEIQRTEQGDSAMYLCASSLGGDRYEQYFGPGTRLTVT.

This clone was recorded many times. This sequence joins TRBV9 and TRBJ2-2, with a weak D call TRBD2 (6 bases). Trimming stripped 5 bases from V and 0 bases from J, with 11 bases between. This CDR3 region has 15 residues. Germline CDR1 and CDR2: SGDLS and YYNGEE. Written as DNA, the CDR3 is TGTGCCAGCAGATGGCGGGACGCGAACACCGGGGAGCTGTTTTTT. Its protein product is CASRWRDANTGELFF. The full variable domain, its missing parts supplied by reference TRBV9 and TRBJ2-2, is DSGVTQTPKHLITATGQRVTLRCSPRSGDLSVYWYQQSLDQGLQFLIQYYNGEERAKGNILERFSAQQFPDLHSELNLSSLELGDSALYFCASRWRDANTGELFFGEGSRLTVL.

The V and J genes are TRBV6-1 and TRBJ2-2, with 9 bases that match TRBD1. The germline CDR1 and CDR2 sequences are MNHNS and SASEGT. The junction had 6 bases not matched to a gene; V was cut back by 4 bases and J by 6 bases. CDR3 length: 15 residues. The CDR3 bases are TGTGCCAGCAGTGCCACACAGGGGGCAGCCGGGGAGCTGTTTTTT. The encoded protein is CASSATQGAAGELFF.

The chain links TRBV5-1 to TRBJ2-1; D is uncertain. Germline V CDR1 and CDR2: SGHRS, YFSETQ. Trimming removed 7 bases from V and 9 bases from J, with 17 bases in between. The CDR3 is 13 amino acids. CDR3 in DNA: TGCGCCAGCGGTCTGACGGGCAACGTTGAGCAGTTCTTC. Amino acid sequence: CASGLTGNVEQFF.

The chain carries TRBV7-9 and TRBJ1-1, with D perhaps matching TRBD1 (5 bases). CDR1 and CDR2 (germline): SEHNR, FQNEAQ (reference sequence). The germline V and J ends were trimmed by 1 base and 4 bases, with 13 bases remaining between them. The CDR3 length is 15 residues. The CDR3 reads CASSLGQGLGTEAFF. The CDR3 nucleotides are TGTGCCAGCAGCTTAGGGCAGGGTCTAGGCACTGAAGCTTTCTTT.

This chain links TRBV5-1 with TRBJ2-7; maybe TRBD1 (6 bases). The CDR3 contains 14 residues. Germline CDR1 SGHRS, CDR2 YFSETQ. V was cut by 0 bases and J by 2 bases, with 9 bases left in between. CDR3: CASSLAGVPYEQYF. CDR3 bases: TGCGCCAGCAGCTTGGCAGGGGTGCCCTACGAGCAGTACTTC.

The chain has TRBV18 and TRBJ1-1; D uncertain. Looked up from germline, CDR1 is KGHSH and CDR2 is LQKENI. The CDR3 covers 14 residues. V dropped 4 bases and J dropped 0 bases, with 9 bases sitting between them. The CDR3 nucleotides are TGTGCCAGCTCACTGGACTTCATGAACACTGAAGCTTTCTTT. It specifies CASSLDFMNTEAFF. Variable domain in full (rest from reference TRBV18 and TRBJ1-1): NAGVMQNPRHLVRRRGQEARLRCSPMKGHSHVYWYRQLPEEGLKFMVYLQKENIIDESGMPKERFSAEFPKEGPSILRIQQVVRGDSAAYFCASSLDFMNTEAFFGQGTRLTVV.

This clone was observed a handful of times. This sequence joins TRBV9 and TRBJ2-6; 9 bases fit TRBD2. The CDR3 length is 19 residues. Germline trimming cut 0 bases from V and 2 bases from J; bases unmatched to any gene: 9. Per the germline V gene, CDR1 is SGDLS and CDR2 is YYNGEE. CDR3 in DNA: TGTGCCAGCAGCGTAGCTCGCGGGAGGGCCGAACCTGGGGCCAACGTCCTGACTTTC. The encoded protein is CASSVARGRAEPGANVLTF.

The chain uses TRBV7-8 and TRBJ1-4; D call uncertain. The CDR3 sequence is 15 residues long. CDR1 and CDR2 (germline): SGHVS, FQNEAQ. V lost 6 bases and J lost 5, with 16 bases in between. CDR3 nucleotide sequence: TGTGCCAGCAGTCCCAGGACGGGAGCCAATGAAAAACTGTTTTTT. It encodes CASSPRTGANEKLFF.

The V gene is TRBV2, the J gene TRBJ2-3; D may be TRBD1 or TRBD2 (5 bases each). Germline V gene data show CDR1 as SNHLY and CDR2 as FYNNEI. The CDR3 totals 15 residues. The ends were cut back, 8 bases at V and 1 base at J, with 16 bases in the middle. CDR3 nucleotide sequence: TGTGCCAGCGTACGGGACCCGAGGCGCACAGATACGCAGTATTTT. Amino acid sequence: CASVRDPRRTDTQYF.

In its sample, this clone was seen a few times. The gene calls are TRBV5-8 and TRBJ2-3; TRBD2 is a possible D gene (6 bases). CDR3 size: 15 residues. Trimming stripped 2 bases from V and 2 bases from J, with 12 bases between. Germline CDR1 reads SGHTS; CDR2 reads YDEGEE. The CDR3 loop is CASSFGGTLTDTQYF. DNA for the CDR3: TGTGCCAGCAGCTTTGGGGGGACCCTCACAGATACGCAGTATTTT.

This clone was recorded at least ten times. This chain joins TRBV10-3 and TRBJ1-2, with 12 bases fitting TRBD1. Germline V gene sequence: CDR1 ENHRY, CDR2 SYGVKD. The CDR3 spans 12 residues. V lost 6 bases to trimming and J lost 13 bases; unmatched junction nucleotides: 6. The CDR3 DNA reads TGTGCCATCAGGCCGGGACAGGGGGCCAGCACCTTC. Amino acid sequence: CAIRPGQGASTF.

To note about this clone: Other DNA sequences in the sample encode the same CDR3. The rearrangement joins TRBV2 to TRBJ2-2; TRBD2 matches at 10 bases. This CDR3 comprises 13 residues. J gave up 6 bases and V 6 bases, and 1 base lay outside the gene matches. The germline V gene has CDR1 SNHLY and CDR2 FYNNEI. The CDR3 DNA reads TGTGCCAGCAGGGGGACTAGCGCCGGGGAGCTGTTTTTT. Translation: CASRGTSAGELFF.

This clone has a single count. This rearrangement joins TRBV29-1 to TRBJ2-5, with 11 bases lining up with TRBD2. Germline CDR1 is SQVTM and CDR2 is ANQGSEA. The V segment lost 7 bases and the J segment 4 bases; nucleotides outside the gene matches: 5. This CDR3 region has 13 residues. CDR3 residues: CSGRTSGGETQYF. The CDR3 DNA reads TGCAGCGGCCGAACTAGCGGGGGAGAGACCCAGTACTTC.

J is TRBJ2-3 and V is TRBV5-5, with D maybe TRBD2 (6 bases). The CDR3 extends over 13 amino acids. CDR1 is SGHKS and CDR2 is YYEKEE in the germline V gene (reference sequence). Deletions cut 4 bases from V and 9 bases from J, with 15 bases between. CDR3 in amino acids: CASSQGDSGTQYF. The CDR3 nucleotides read TGTGCCAGCAGCCAAGGGGACTCGGGGACGCAGTATTTT.

This clone was counted a few times. Other DNA sequences in this sample translate to the same CDR3. This chain joins TRBV7-9 and TRBJ2-3; TRBD2 matches at 10 bases. The CDR3 is 17 amino acids. Germline-derived CDR1 and CDR2 are SEHNR and FQNEAQ (reference sequence). The ends lost 1 base at V and 4 bases at J; junction bases unmatched: 8. Here the CDR3 reads CASSLGLAGEGADTQYF. CDR3 coding DNA: TGTGCCAGCAGCTTAGGTCTAGCGGGAGAGGGCGCAGATACGCAGTATTTT.

The CDR3: CASSLWRGWAKNIQYF. The CDR3 DNA sequence: TGTGCCAGCAGCTTGTGGAGGGGTTGGGCCAAAAACATTCAGTACTTC. The chain joins TRBV5-6 to TRBJ2-4, with D tentatively TRBD2 (6 bases). The V gene's germline CDR1 is SGHDT and CDR2 YYEEEE. The CDR3 runs to 16 residues. V was shortened by 1 base and J by 1 base, with 12 bases between the two germline ends.